This TCR beta chain stems from a study of early T cells in non-severe SARS-CoV-2 infection (dated by TCRdb to the early 2020s). A note on the overall study: Because TCR sequencing relied on bulk RNA taken from unsorted whole blood, pairing of alpha and beta chains was not possible.

Libraries were prepared through 5' RACE. TCRdb records NextSeq 500 as the sequencer. To correct for sequencing error and PCR bias, the TCR library protocol tagged individual cDNA molecules with unique molecular identifiers. Both TCR alpha and beta chains were sequenced, and tight co-correlation was observed between alpha and beta sequence abundances in each sample. The paper's processing steps were these. Decombinator V4 was used to annotate TCR sequences for V gene, J gene and CDR3. TCRs were defined as expanded if a significant change between any two time points was detected under a Poisson model with p below 0.0001. Abundances of TCRs were expressed as counts per million after normalisation to the total number of TCRs sequenced in each sample. MAIT TCRs were defined by TRAV1-2 paired with TRAJ12, TRAJ20 or TRAJ33, and iNKT TCRs by TRAV10 paired with TRAJ18. VDJdb, accessed on 1 November 2021, was searched for TCRs annotated for CMV, EBV and SARS-CoV-2, and TCRs annotated for more than one antigen were excluded. Using fastp trimming at Q25 and MiXCR clonotype assembly, TCRdb reanalyzed the public sequencing data and kept in-frame beta chains. CDR3 protein duplicates are merged, each entry listing the most common genes and DNA. The V and J calls shown here were made by TCRdb, not taken from the authors' results. Here the sample has 55,000 to 80,000 distinct CDR3 sequences; roughly 10% occur a single time. 5% to 6.5% of the sample is held by the ten biggest clonotypes.

The junction carries 11 bases between V and J, which are trimmed by 2 bases and 2 bases respectively. The CDR3, cysteine through phenylalanine, is 14 amino acids long. The CDR3 DNA has 42 bases and is translated from base 1. Via the germline V gene, CDR1 is SGHRS and CDR2 YFSETQ. This clonotype occurred a few times. What antigen it recognizes has not been identified. No clone much larger than this one lies a single base away; base qualities are absent. Results and caveats for the whole study, not just this receptor: VDJdb matching was skewed toward anti-spike CD8 responses and likely underestimated virus-specific expansions by missing private and CD4 specificities.

A case-control design nested within a healthcare worker cohort in London, UK, was used, with weekly nasopharyngeal swab PCR tests and blood sampling performed. Healthcare workers were enrolled in the week of the UK lockdown, from 23 to 31 March 2020, and were followed every week for up to roughly 15 weeks. This sequence uses TRBV5-1 and TRBJ2-7; no D gene call is confident. This receptor was taken from an adult who was a healthcare worker with PCR-confirmed SARS-CoV-2 infection or an uninfected control (not recorded which). The specimen was whole blood. CDR3 sequence: CASSLAQPTYEQYF. The nucleotides are TGCGCCAGCAGCTTAGCTCAGCCAACCTACGAGCAGTACTTC.